This T cell receptor beta chain was recovered during a study of blood T cell repertoires in COVID-19. TCRdb's table, derived via immunoSEQ multiplex PCR, lists solely in-frame clones and lacks some. The table has about 200,000 clones, about 78% seen once. Germline V gene lookup returns CDR1 SGHNT and CDR2 YENEEA. The CDR3 runs to 13 residues. V lost 2 bases and J 5 bases, leaving 9 bases between the germline ends. The clonotype originates from a woman aged 65 to 85 with acute or convalescent COVID-19. Sequenced input: peripheral blood. J is TRBJ2-5 and V is TRBV11-3; D gene ambiguous. CDR3 bases: TGTGCCAGCAGCTTAACAGTCGGTGAGACCCAGTACTTC. This codes for CASSLTVGETQYF.